A single sample is the source of the 12 T cell receptor beta chains below, sequenced in a study of CD8+CD57+ T cells in acquired aplastic anemia. Both TCR beta VDJ combination and CDR3 sequence profiling were carried out. Genomic DNA was the template for this profiling. TCRdb analysed the reads with MiXCR anew, one entry per CDR3 protein. In the table there are roughly 190,000 distinct CDR3 sequences, approximately 50% of which are singletons. Sequenced material: sorted CD4+, CD8+, or CD8+CD57+ T cells (not recorded which) from PBMCs. These receptors were taken from a human donor in good health, serving as a control.

Sample share makes this clonotype medium-sized. The chain recombines TRBV10-3 with TRBJ2-5; D possibly corresponds to TRBD2 (7 bases). Trimming took 7 bases from V and 1 from J, leaving 13 bases between them. The CDR3 is made up of 14 amino acids. Germline CDR1 and CDR2: ENHRY and SYGVKD. This CDR3 is CAINGGARQETQYF. In DNA form, the CDR3 reads TGTGCCATCAATGGGGGGGCCCGCCAAGAGACCCAGTACTTC.

The sample holds many counts of this clonotype. This chain uses TRBV12-3 or TRBV12-4 with TRBJ2-7, with D maybe TRBD1 (6 bases). V was clipped by 5 bases and J by 11 bases, with 22 bases between them. This CDR3 region has 14 residues. CDR3: CASSQDRGPFVEYF. The CDR3 DNA is TGTGCCAGCAGTCAGGACAGAGGGCCTTTTGTTGAGTACTTC.

The rearrangement uses TRBV25-1 and TRBJ2-3, with 9 bases aligning to TRBD2. The CDR3 sequence is 12 residues long. After removal of 9 bases from V and 4 bases from J, the junction contained 2 bases not matched to a gene. The germline CDR1 and CDR2 sequences are MGHDK and SYGVNS. The CDR3 sequence: CASRTSADTQYF. Here the CDR3 DNA reads TGTGCCAGTCGGACTAGCGCAGATACGCAGTATTTT.

The V gene is TRBV15, the J gene TRBJ2-7, with D unclear. CDR1 is LNHNV and CDR2 is YYDKDF in the germline V gene (reference sequence). The CDR3 extends over 14 amino acids. Between the trimmed V and J ends, which lost 2 bases and 1 base, there was a span of 9 bases. The CDR3 DNA sequence: TGTGCCACCAGCAGATCCGAACAGTCCTACGAGCAGTACTTC. Amino acids: CATSRSEQSYEQYF. Looking up the rest from reference TRBV15 and TRBJ2-7 gives the full variable domain: DAMVIQNPRYQVTQFGKPVTLSCSQTLNHNVMYWYQQKSSQAPKLLFHYYDKDFNNEADTPDNFQSRRPNTSFCFLDIRSPGLGDTAMYLCATSRSEQSYEQYFGPGTRLTVT.

This clonotype was found a few times. This chain connects TRBV30 to TRBJ2-3, with D possibly matching TRBD2 (5 bases). The CDR3 runs to 13 residues. Trimming took 3 bases from V and 1 from J, leaving 8 bases between them. In germline, CDR1 is GTSNPN, CDR2 SVGIG (reference sequence). CDR3 sequence (DNA): TGTGCCTGGAGACGGGAAGGCACAGATACGCAGTATTTT. It encodes CAWRREGTDTQYF. Looking up the rest from reference TRBV30 and TRBJ2-3 gives the full variable domain: SQTIHQWPATLVQPVGSPLSLECTVEGTSNPNLYWYRQAAGRGLQLLFYSVGIGQISSEVPQNLSASRPQDRQFILSSKKLLLSDSGFYLCAWRREGTDTQYFGPGTRLTVL.

This chain links TRBV14 with TRBJ2-1, with D uncertain. V lost 0 bases and J 12 bases, leaving 9 bases between the germline ends. The length of the CDR3 is 12 residues. Germline V gene lookup returns CDR1 SGHDN and CDR2 FVKESK. The CDR3 protein is CASSQDPRPQFF. The CDR3 DNA reads TGTGCCAGCAGCCAAGATCCAAGACCGCAGTTCTTC.

This clonotype was observed a handful of times. The rearrangement uses TRBV3-1 and TRBJ2-7; D not certain. V dropped 1 base and J dropped 4 bases, with 8 bases sitting between them. CDR1 is LGHDT and CDR2 is YNNKEL in the germline V gene (reference sequence). The CDR3 totals 13 residues. The CDR3 region is CASSQARGYEQYF. DNA of the CDR3: TGTGCCAGCAGCCAAGCGAGAGGTTACGAGCAGTACTTC.

There are many counts of this clonotype. V is TRBV7-3 and J is TRBJ2-1; 10 nucleotides agree with TRBD2. Germline V gives CDR1 SGHTA, CDR2 FQGTGA. After removal of 2 bases from V and 8 bases from J, the junction contained 6 bases not matched to a gene. The CDR3 consists of 15 residues. The CDR3 protein is CASSLQAGGFHEQFF. Written as DNA, the CDR3 is TGTGCCAGCAGCTTACAAGCGGGGGGGTTTCATGAGCAGTTCTTC.

This clonotype has more than one count but fewer than ten. This may come from a read error, since a much larger clone is one base off. The V gene is TRBV10-3, the J gene TRBJ1-6; D is possibly TRBD1 (5 bases). In germline, CDR1 is ENHRY, CDR2 SYGVKD. V lost 10 bases and J 11 bases, leaving 21 bases between the germline ends. The CDR3 runs to 14 residues. As DNA, the CDR3 is TGTGCCAGCAGCCGACAGATGAACAATACACCCCTCCACTTT. Protein sequence: CASSRQMNNTPLHF.

Ten or more counts support this clonotype. This chain uses TRBV7-2 with TRBJ1-2; 8 nucleotides agree with TRBD1. This CDR3 region has 14 residues. Germline V gene data show CDR1 as SGHTA and CDR2 as FQGNSA. The J segment lost 7 bases and the V segment lost 2 bases, leaving 6 bases of the junction unmatched. The CDR3 coding sequence is TGTGCCAGCAGCTTAATGTCAGGGGGCGCTGGCTACACCTTC. Its protein is CASSLMSGGAGYTF.

With regard to this clonotype: At one end the junction does not follow the germline gene, possibly because of a read error. The V call is TRBV20-1, the J call TRBJ2-7; 8 nucleotides align to TRBD2. Germline-derived CDR1 and CDR2 are DFQATT and SNEGSKA (reference sequence). The CDR3 has 13 amino acids. The CDR3 here is CSARASGGYEQYF. DNA for the CDR3: TGCAGTGCCAGAGCGAGCGGGGGTTACGAGCAGTACTTC.

This clonotype was seen ten or more times. V usage is TRBV6-5 and J usage is TRBJ1-2, with D maybe TRBD1 (5 bases). Germline lookup yields CDR1 MNHEY and CDR2 SVGAGI. Trimming removed 2 bases at V and 8 bases at J, with 15 bases between. This CDR3 has 14 amino acids. The DNA for the CDR3 is TGTGCCAGCAGTTACCCGGGGCAGTTAGGCGGCTACACCTTC. Residues: CASSYPGQLGGYTF.